The subject of this entry is one T cell receptor (beta chain). This entry belongs to a study of CD8+CD57+ T cells in acquired aplastic anemia. Trimming shortened V by 3 bases and J by 4 bases, and 12 bases separated the two germline ends. In germline, CDR1 is DFQATT, CDR2 SNEGSKA (reference sequence). This CDR3 has 13 residues. Both TCR beta VDJ combination and CDR3 sequence profiling were carried out. Genomic DNA was the template for this profiling. TCRdb passed the reads through MiXCR, listing each CDR3 protein once. The repertoire includes 400,000 to 500,000 distinct CDR3 sequences, about two thirds of them detected once, and 3.5% to 4.5% sits in the top ten.

The clonotype comes from a human donor in good health, serving as a control. The chain carries TRBV20-1 and TRBJ1-2, with D possibly being TRBD1 (5 bases). Sequencing was carried out using sorted CD4+, CD8+, or CD8+CD57+ T cells (not recorded which) from PBMCs. The CDR3 nucleotides read TGCAGTGCTAGGGCGGCGGGGACCTATGGCTACACCTTC. Translating gives CSARAAGTYGYTF.